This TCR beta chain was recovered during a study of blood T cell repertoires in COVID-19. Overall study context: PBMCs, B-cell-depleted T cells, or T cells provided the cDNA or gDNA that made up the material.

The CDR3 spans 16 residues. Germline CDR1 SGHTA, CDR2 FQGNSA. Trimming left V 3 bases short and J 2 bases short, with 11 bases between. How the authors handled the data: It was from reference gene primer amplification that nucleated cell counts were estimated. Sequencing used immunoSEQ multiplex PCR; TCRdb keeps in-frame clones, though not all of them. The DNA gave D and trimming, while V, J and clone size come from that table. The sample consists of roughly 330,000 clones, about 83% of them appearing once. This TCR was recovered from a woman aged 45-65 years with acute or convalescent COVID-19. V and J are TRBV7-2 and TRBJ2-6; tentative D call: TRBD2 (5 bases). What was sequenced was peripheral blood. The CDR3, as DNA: TGTGCCAGCAGCTTGCTGGGAGCAGCTGGGGCCAACGTCCTGACTTTC. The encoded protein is CASSLLGAAGANVLTF.